These 21 T cell receptor beta chains came from one sample sequenced in a study of Ad26.COV2.S vaccination and SARS-CoV-2 variants. Described treatment: approximately 18 received Ad26.COV2.S at low or high dose, single or two shots; about 5 received placebo; per-sample allocation not given. Each sample was drawn 63 days after the first injection (of vaccine or placebo). The assay was immunoSEQ multiplex PCR, and TCRdb's table has in-frame clones only and misses some. The sample lists some 320,000 clones; around 84% were seen once. This sample comprised peripheral blood, obtained in a trial of Ad26.COV2.S vaccine versus placebo. Receptors originate from a person aged 18-60 years who received the Ad26.COV2.S COVID-19 vaccine or a placebo.

The genes are TRBV27 and TRBJ1-2, with TRBD1 identical over 7 bases. After removal of 0 bases from V and 3 bases from J, the junction contained 7 bases not matched to a gene. The CDR3 is 16 amino acids. The germline V gene has CDR1 MNHEY and CDR2 SMNVEV (reference sequence). CDR3 DNA sequence: TGTGCCAGCAGTTTATCCCCTGAAGGGGGCTACTATGGCTACACCTTC. Protein sequence: CASSLSPEGGYYGYTF.

V and J are TRBV3-1 (or the pseudogene TRBV3-2) and TRBJ2-3, with 16 positions matching TRBD2. This CDR3 spans 21 amino acids. V trimming: 4 bases; J trimming: 0 bases; junction bases outside the gene matches: 13. Germline CDR1 reads LGHDT; CDR2 reads YNNKEL (reference sequence). The CDR3 loop reads CASSPQNPGLAGGTSTDTQYF. Written as DNA, the CDR3 is TGTGCCAGCAGCCCCCAAAATCCGGGACTAGCGGGGGGGACCAGCACAGATACGCAGTATTTT.

The chain employs TRBV7-6 and TRBJ2-2; D remains ambiguous. Germline loops: CDR1 SGHVS, CDR2 FNYEAQ. CDR3 length equals 15 residues. V was pared by 5 bases and J by 10 bases, with 20 bases between. The CDR3 loop is CASSPPSALGLELFF. CDR3 in DNA: TGTGCCAGCAGCCCGCCATCTGCCCTTGGCCTGGAGCTGTTTTTT. The whole variable domain, remainder taken from reference TRBV7-6 and TRBJ2-2, is GAGVSQSPRYKVTKRGQDVALRCDPISGHVSLYWYRQALGQGPEFLTYFNYEAQQDKSGLPNDRFSAERPEGSISTLTIQRTEQRDSAMYRCASSPPSALGLELFFGEGSRLTVL.

The rearrangement uses TRBV29-1 and TRBJ2-7; 7 nucleotides line up with TRBD1. The CDR3 is 12 residues long. V lost 7 bases to trimming and J lost 0 bases; unmatched junction nucleotides: 3. Germline lookup yields CDR1 SQVTM and CDR2 ANQGSEA. The CDR3 protein is CSGRDSSYEQYF. The CDR3 bases are TGCAGCGGCCGGGACAGCTCCTACGAGCAGTACTTC.

This clone showed up just once. This chain uses TRBV27 with TRBJ2-5, with 7 bases identical to TRBD2. The CDR3 runs to 16 residues. With V trimmed by 5 bases and J by 5 bases, 14 bases remained unmatched. From germline, CDR1 is MNHEY and CDR2 SMNVEV (reference sequence). CDR3 protein: CASSPGVWGGEETQYF. The CDR3 DNA is TGTGCCAGCAGTCCGGGCGTGTGGGGGGGGGAGGAGACCCAGTACTTC.

This clone was recorded a few times. The chain employs TRBV5-1 and TRBJ1-5; perhaps TRBD1 as D (6 bases). CDR3 length equals 18 residues. Trimming left V 1 base short and J 0 bases short, with 17 bases between. From germline, CDR1 is SGHRS and CDR2 YFSETQ. The CDR3 reads CASSLYNRDFYSNQPQHF. The CDR3 DNA sequence: TGCGCCAGCAGCTTGTATAACAGGGACTTCTATAGCAATCAGCCCCAGCATTTT.

The gene calls are TRBV5-4 and TRBJ2-5; 11 bases agree with TRBD2. V dropped 0 bases and J dropped 7; count of bases not matched to a gene: 5. Germline loops: CDR1 SGHNT, CDR2 YYREEE (reference sequence). The CDR3 sequence is 15 residues long. The CDR3 nucleotides are TGTGCCAGCAGCTTGGTGACTAGCGGGGCCGGGACCCAGTACTTC. Translated: CASSLVTSGAGTQYF.

The J gene is TRBJ2-5, the V gene TRBV10-3; D is perhaps TRBD1 (6 bases). The CDR3 runs 13 residues. Germline V lookup: CDR1 ENHRY, CDR2 SYGVKD. The V end was cut by 6 bases, the J end by 1 base, with 9 bases between. The CDR3 here is CAIRPDSQETQYF. DNA for the CDR3: TGTGCCATCAGACCGGACAGCCAAGAGACCCAGTACTTC.

The chain is built from TRBV10-1 and TRBJ1-1, with no clear D. This CDR3 has 15 amino acids. CDR1 is WNHNN and CDR2 is SYGVQD in the germline V gene (reference sequence). Trimming left V 0 bases short and J 4 bases short, with 12 bases between. In DNA form, the CDR3 reads TGCGCCAGCAGTGAGTCACGGGGAAGAGTCACTGAAGCTTTCTTT. Translating gives CASSESRGRVTEAFF.

V and J are TRBV30 and TRBJ2-3; 7 bases match TRBD1. The trim removed 5 bases at V and 5 bases at J, leaving 7 bases unmatched. The CDR3 spans 13 residues. The V gene's germline CDR1 is GTSNPN and CDR2 SVGIG (reference sequence). CDR3 in DNA: TGTGCCTGGTCCGGGACAGTACAAGATACGCAGTATTTT. It codes for CAWSGTVQDTQYF.

The chain joins TRBV9 to TRBJ2-5, with D perhaps TRBD1 (6 bases). Germline lookup yields CDR1 SGDLS and CDR2 YYNGEE. The CDR3 is 15 amino acids. V shed 1 base and J shed 4 bases, with 14 bases lying between them. CDR3: CASSVLGTLTETQYF. The CDR3 DNA reads TGTGCCAGCAGCGTATTGGGGACACTAACAGAGACCCAGTACTTC.

CDR3 sequence reads: CASSTVRGGGNQPQHF. CDR3 DNA sequence: TGTGCCAGCAGTACTGTGAGGGGAGGTGGCAATCAGCCCCAGCATTTT. The chain employs TRBV6-2 or TRBV6-3 and TRBJ1-5; the D gene is possibly TRBD1 (5 bases). V lost 5 bases, J lost 2 bases, and 16 bases lay in between. The CDR3 spans 16 residues. Germline V gene lookup returns CDR1 MNHEY and CDR2 SVGEGT.

The chain is built from TRBV5-1 and TRBJ2-2, with 9 bases fitting TRBD2. The germline CDR1 and CDR2 sequences are SGHRS and YFSETQ. CDR3 length equals 17 residues. With V trimmed by 6 bases and J by 3 bases, 12 bases remained unmatched. The CDR3 sequence is CASTREKRGAHTGELFF. CDR3 nucleotides: TGCGCCAGCACCCGGGAAAAGCGGGGGGCCCACACCGGGGAGCTGTTTTTT. Combining the CDR3 with reference TRBV5-1 and TRBJ2-2 gives the whole variable domain KAGVTQTPRYLIKTRGQQVTLSCSPISGHRSVSWYQQTPGQGLQFLFEYFSETQRNKGNFPGRFSGRQFSNSRSEMNVSTLELGDSALYLCASTREKRGAHTGELFFGEGSRLTVL.

The chain has TRBV5-1 and TRBJ1-2; the match to TRBD1 covers 9 bases. This CDR3 has 15 amino acids. The J segment lost 6 bases and the V segment lost 2 bases, leaving 8 bases of the junction unmatched. Looked up from germline, CDR1 is SGHRS and CDR2 is YFSETQ. CDR3 coding DNA: TGCGCCAGCAGCTTAACACAGGGGGCGATCGATGGCTACACCTTC. It specifies CASSLTQGAIDGYTF.

This chain joins TRBV18 and TRBJ2-5, with a tentative D call TRBD2 (6 bases). Trimming removed 0 bases at V and 5 bases at J, with 7 bases between. Germline CDR1 is KGHSH and CDR2 is LQKENI. This CDR3 has 13 amino acids. CDR3 in amino acids: CASSPPGRETQYF. The DNA of the CDR3 is TGTGCCAGCTCACCACCTGGGAGGGAGACCCAGTACTTC.

The chain joins TRBV5-4 to TRBJ2-3; 8 nucleotides agree with TRBD1. This CDR3 region has 18 residues. Germline lookup yields CDR1 SGHNT and CDR2 YYREEE (reference sequence). J was trimmed by 1 base and V by 4 bases; bases with no gene match: 14. CDR3 amino acids: CASSHAQRTGQRTDTQYF. The CDR3, as DNA: TGTGCCAGCAGCCACGCACAACGGACAGGGCAACGCACAGATACGCAGTATTTT.

The rearrangement joins TRBV9 to TRBJ1-5; D is unclear. The CDR3 sequence is 13 residues long. CDR1 is SGDLS, CDR2 YYNGEE, per germline. V was clipped by 0 bases and J by 3 bases, with 4 bases between them. The CDR3 nucleotides are TGTGCCAGCAGCGTAGGTCTCAATCAGCCCCAGCATTTT. It specifies CASSVGLNQPQHF.

V gene TRBV4-3 combines with J gene TRBJ2-1; no clear D. The germline V gene has CDR1 LGHNA and CDR2 YSLEER. With 0 bases removed from V and 3 bases from J, the gap between germline ends came to 12 bases. This CDR3 comprises 16 residues. CDR3 residues: CASSQDWPSFYNEQFF. CDR3 nucleotide sequence: TGCGCCAGCAGCCAAGATTGGCCCTCCTTCTACAATGAGCAGTTCTTC.

V is TRBV11-2 and J is TRBJ2-2, with D tentatively TRBD2 (5 bases). Germline V gene sequence: CDR1 SGHAT, CDR2 FQNNGV. This CDR3 region has 13 residues. V dropped 4 bases and J dropped 5 bases, with 8 bases sitting between them. The CDR3 coding sequence is TGTGCCAGCAGCTCTTGGACTACCGGGGAGCTGTTTTTT. Its translation: CASSSWTTGELFF.

V usage is TRBV14 and J usage is TRBJ1-5, with D possibly being TRBD1 (6 bases). The CDR3 has 15 residues. Trimming took off 1 base at V and 7 bases at J, with 14 bases between the two ends. CDR1 is SGHDN and CDR2 is FVKESK in the germline V gene. The CDR3 region has the DNA TGTGCCAGCAGCCAAGGGGGGCAGGGAAGACAGCCCCAGCATTTT. As protein: CASSQGGQGRQPQHF.

This chain joins TRBV24-1 and TRBJ2-1; 9 nucleotides line up with TRBD1. CDR1 is KGHDR and CDR2 is SFDVKD in the germline V gene. The V gene end was trimmed by 10 bases and the J gene end by 8 bases; junction bases not matched to a gene: 23. This CDR3 region has 18 residues. This CDR3 is CATGARRRDRDPPHEQFF. CDR3 nucleotide sequence: TGTGCCACTGGGGCAAGGCGCCGGGACAGGGACCCTCCTCATGAGCAGTTCTTC.